This T cell receptor beta chain was obtained from a study of blood T cells in healthy people across ages. Study-level findings and limits: In older individuals, TCR beta diversity per million T cells was lower, falling roughly linearly with age.

Notes on this clonotype: As yet, its antigen is unknown.

CDR3 length equals 14 residues. J was trimmed by 7 bases and V by 5 bases; bases with no gene match: 3. The V gene's germline CDR1 is DFQATT and CDR2 SNEGSKA (reference sequence). Sample-barcoded 5' priming and a J-beta primer mix drove a second PCR of roughly 6 to 12 cycles. Sequencing of every sample gave 2.5 million or more CDR3-containing paired-end reads. Via MiXCR, TCRdb re-called the 5' RACE reads, giving one row per CDR3 protein. The sample carries about 670,000 distinct CDR3 sequences, roughly 43% recorded once. The clonotype comes from a man at least 80 years old in good health. Input material: blood. The V gene is TRBV20-1, the J gene TRBJ2-1, with 15 bases lining up with TRBD2. For the CDR3, the DNA is TGCAGTGCTTGGACTAGCGGGAGGGGTAATGAGCAGTTCTTC. Protein product: CSAWTSGRGNEQFF.